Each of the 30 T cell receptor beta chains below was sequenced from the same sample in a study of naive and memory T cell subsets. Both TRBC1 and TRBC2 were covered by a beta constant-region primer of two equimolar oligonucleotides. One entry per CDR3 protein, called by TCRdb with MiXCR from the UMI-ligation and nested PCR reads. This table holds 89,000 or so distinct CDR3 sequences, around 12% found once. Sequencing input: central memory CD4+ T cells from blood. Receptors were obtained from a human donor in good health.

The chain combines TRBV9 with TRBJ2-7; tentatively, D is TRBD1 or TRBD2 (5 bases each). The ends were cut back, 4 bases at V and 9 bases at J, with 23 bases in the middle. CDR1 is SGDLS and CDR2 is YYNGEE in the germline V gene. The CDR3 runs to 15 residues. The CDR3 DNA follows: TGTGCCAGCAGCCCCCTACTAGGGGAATACGTCGTGCAGTACTTC. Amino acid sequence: CASSPLLGEYVVQYF.

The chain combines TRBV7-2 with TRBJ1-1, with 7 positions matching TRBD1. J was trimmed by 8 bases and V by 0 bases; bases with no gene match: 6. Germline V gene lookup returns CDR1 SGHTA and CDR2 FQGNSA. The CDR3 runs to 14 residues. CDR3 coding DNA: TGTGCCAGCAGCTTAGCTACAGGGGCGTTCGAAGCTTTCTTT. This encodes CASSLATGAFEAFF. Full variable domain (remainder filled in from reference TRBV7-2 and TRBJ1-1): GAGVSQSPSNKVTEKGKDVELRCDPISGHTALYWYRQSLGQGLEFLIYFQGNSAPDKSGLPSDRFSAERTGGSVSTLTIQRTQQEDSAVYLCASSLATGAFEAFFGQGTRLTVV.

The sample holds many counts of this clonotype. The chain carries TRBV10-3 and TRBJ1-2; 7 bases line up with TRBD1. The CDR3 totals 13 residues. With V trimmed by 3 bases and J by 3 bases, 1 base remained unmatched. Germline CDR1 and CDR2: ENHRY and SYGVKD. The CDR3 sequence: CAISEQGYYGYTF. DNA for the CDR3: TGTGCCATCAGTGAACAGGGGTACTATGGCTACACCTTC.

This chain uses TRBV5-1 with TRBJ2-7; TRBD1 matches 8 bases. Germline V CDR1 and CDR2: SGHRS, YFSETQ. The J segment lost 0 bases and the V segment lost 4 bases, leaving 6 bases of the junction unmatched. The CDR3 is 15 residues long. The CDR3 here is CASSDAGGPSYEQYF. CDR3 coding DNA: TGCGCCAGCAGCGACGCAGGGGGCCCCTCCTACGAGCAGTACTTC.

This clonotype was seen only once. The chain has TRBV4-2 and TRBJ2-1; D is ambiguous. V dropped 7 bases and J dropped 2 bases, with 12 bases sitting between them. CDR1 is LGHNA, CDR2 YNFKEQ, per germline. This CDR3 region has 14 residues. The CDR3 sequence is CASTHSDPYNEQFF. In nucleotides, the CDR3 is TGTGCCAGCACCCACAGCGACCCCTACAATGAGCAGTTCTTC.

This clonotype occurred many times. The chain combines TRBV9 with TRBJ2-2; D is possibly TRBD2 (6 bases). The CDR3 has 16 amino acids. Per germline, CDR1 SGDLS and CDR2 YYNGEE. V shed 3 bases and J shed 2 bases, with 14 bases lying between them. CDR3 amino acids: CASSARRDSNTGELFF. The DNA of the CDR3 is TGTGCCAGCAGCGCCCGCCGGGACTCCAACACCGGGGAGCTGTTTTTT.

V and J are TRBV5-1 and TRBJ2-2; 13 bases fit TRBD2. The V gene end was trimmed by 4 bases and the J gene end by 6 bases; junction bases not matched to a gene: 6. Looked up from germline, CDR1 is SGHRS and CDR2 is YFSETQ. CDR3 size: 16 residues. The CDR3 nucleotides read TGCGCCAGCAGCGATGGAGGACTAGCGGGAGCCGGGGAGCTGTTTTTT. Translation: CASSDGGLAGAGELFF.

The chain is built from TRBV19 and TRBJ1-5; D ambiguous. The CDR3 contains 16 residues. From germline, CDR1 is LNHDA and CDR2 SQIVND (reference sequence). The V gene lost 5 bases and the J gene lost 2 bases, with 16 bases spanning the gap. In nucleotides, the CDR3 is TGTGCCAGTAGTGACCGGGTATTGAGGGGCAATCAGCCCCAGCATTTT. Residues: CASSDRVLRGNQPQHF.

CDR3 sequence: CASSLVGLYGYTF. The CDR3 DNA sequence: TGTGCCAGCAGTTTAGTGGGTCTTTATGGCTACACCTTC. The rearrangement links TRBV12-3 or TRBV12-4 to TRBJ1-2; no firm D call. This CDR3 region has 13 residues. V was clipped by 1 base and J by 5 bases, with 8 bases between them.

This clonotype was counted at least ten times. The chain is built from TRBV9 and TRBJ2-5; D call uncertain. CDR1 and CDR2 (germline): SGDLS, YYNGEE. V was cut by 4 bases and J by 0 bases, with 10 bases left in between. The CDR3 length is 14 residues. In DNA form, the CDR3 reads TGTGCCAGCAGCAGCTACCGGGACCAAGAGACCCAGTACTTC. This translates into CASSSYRDQETQYF.

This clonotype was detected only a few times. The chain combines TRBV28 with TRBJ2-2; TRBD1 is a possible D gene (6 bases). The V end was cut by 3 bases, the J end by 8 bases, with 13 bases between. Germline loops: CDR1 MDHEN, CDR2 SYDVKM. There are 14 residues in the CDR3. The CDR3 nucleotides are TGTGCCAGCAGTTTCGTGGGGGCTGATGGGGAGCTGTTTTTT. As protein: CASSFVGADGELFF.

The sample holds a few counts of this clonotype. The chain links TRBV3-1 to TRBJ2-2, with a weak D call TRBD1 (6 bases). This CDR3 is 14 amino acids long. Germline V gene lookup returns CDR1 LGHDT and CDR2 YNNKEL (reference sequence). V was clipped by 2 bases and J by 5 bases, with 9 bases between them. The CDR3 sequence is CASSQTGITGELFF. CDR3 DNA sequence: TGTGCCAGCAGCCAAACAGGGATAACCGGGGAGCTGTTTTTT.

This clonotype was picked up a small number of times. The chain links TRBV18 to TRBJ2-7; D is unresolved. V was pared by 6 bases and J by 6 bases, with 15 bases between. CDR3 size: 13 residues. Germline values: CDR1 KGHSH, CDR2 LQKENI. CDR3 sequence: CASSPIQDGEQYF. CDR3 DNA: TGTGCCAGCTCTCCCATCCAGGACGGCGAGCAGTACTTC.

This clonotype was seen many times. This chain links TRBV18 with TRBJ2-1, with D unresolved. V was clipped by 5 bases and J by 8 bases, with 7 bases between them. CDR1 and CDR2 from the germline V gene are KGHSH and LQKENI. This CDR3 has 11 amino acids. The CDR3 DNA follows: TGTGCCAGCTCAGACGTTGATGAGCAGTTCTTC. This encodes CASSDVDEQFF.

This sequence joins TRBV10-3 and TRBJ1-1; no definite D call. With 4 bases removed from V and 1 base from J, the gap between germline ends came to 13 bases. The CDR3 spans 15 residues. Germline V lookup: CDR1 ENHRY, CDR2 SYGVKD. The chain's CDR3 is CAISGLEGANTEAFF. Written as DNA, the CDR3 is TGTGCCATCAGTGGGCTGGAGGGAGCGAACACTGAAGCTTTCTTT.

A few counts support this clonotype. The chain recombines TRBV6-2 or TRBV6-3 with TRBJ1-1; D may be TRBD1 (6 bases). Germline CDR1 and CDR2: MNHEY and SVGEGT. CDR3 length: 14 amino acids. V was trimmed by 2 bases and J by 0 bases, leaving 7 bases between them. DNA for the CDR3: TGTGCCAGCAGTTACGGGACACTGAACACTGAAGCTTTCTTT. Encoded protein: CASSYGTLNTEAFF.

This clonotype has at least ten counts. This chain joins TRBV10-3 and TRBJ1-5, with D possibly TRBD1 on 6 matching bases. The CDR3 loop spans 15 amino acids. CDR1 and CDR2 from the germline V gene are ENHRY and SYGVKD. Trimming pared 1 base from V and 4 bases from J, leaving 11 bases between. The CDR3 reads CAISEFRGGNQPQHF. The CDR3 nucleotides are TGTGCCATCAGTGAGTTCAGGGGAGGAAATCAGCCCCAGCATTTT.

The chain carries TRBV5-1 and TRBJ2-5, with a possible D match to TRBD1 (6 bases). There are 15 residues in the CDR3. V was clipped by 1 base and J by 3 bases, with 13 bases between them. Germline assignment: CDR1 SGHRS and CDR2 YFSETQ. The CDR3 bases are TGCGCCAGCAGCTTGTCAGGGGCCTGCGAAGAGACCCAGTACTTC. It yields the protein CASSLSGACEETQYF.

In DNA, the CDR3 is TGTGCCAGCACCTACGTCAATGAGCAGTTCTTC. Translated, it gives CASTYVNEQFF. The chain carries TRBV7-2 and TRBJ2-1; D not certain. CDR3 length: 11 amino acids. From germline, CDR1 is SGHTA and CDR2 FQGNSA. V was trimmed by 7 bases and J by 6 bases, leaving 7 bases between them.

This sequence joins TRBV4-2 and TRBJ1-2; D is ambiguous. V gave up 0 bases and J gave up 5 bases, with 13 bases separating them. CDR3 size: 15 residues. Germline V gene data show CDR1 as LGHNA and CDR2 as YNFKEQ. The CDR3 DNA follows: TGTGCCAGCAGCCAAGAAGCTTCGGATCATTATGGCTACACCTTC. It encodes CASSQEASDHYGYTF.

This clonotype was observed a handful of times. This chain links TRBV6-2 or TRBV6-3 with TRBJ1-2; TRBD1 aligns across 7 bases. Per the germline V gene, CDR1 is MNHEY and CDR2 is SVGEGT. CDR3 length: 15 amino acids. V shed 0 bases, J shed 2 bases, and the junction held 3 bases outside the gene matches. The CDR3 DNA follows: TGTGCCAGCAGTTACTCGGAGGGGGCAAACTATGGCTACACCTTC. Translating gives CASSYSEGANYGYTF.

The DNA of the CDR3 is TGTGCCAGCAGCTTAGGCAGGGTAGGCGAGCAGTACTTC. Amino acids: CASSLGRVGEQYF. The chain links TRBV7-2 to TRBJ2-7; TRBD1 might be the D (5 bases). Between the trimmed V and J ends, which lost 1 base and 6 bases, there was a span of 10 bases. CDR1 SGHTA and CDR2 FQGNSA come from the germline V gene. CDR3 length: 13 residues.

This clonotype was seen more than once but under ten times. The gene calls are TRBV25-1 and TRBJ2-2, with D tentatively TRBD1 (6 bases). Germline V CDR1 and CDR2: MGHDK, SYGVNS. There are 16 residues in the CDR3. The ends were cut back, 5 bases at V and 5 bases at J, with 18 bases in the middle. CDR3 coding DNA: TGTGCCAGCAGTCCCTACAGGGTCGTGGGGACCGGGGAGCTGTTTTTT. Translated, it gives CASSPYRVVGTGELFF.

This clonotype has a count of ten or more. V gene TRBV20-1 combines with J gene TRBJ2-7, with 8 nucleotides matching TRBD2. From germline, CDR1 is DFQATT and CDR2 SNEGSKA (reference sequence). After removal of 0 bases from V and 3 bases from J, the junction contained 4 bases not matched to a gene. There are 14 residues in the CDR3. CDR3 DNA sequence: TGCAGTGCTAGAGATCGGGAGGGTCGCTACGAGCAGTACTTC. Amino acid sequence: CSARDREGRYEQYF.

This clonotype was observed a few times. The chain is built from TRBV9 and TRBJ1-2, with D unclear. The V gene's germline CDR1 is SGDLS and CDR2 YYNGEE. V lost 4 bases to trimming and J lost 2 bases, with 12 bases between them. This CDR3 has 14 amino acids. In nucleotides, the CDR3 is TGTGCCAGCAGCTCTACGGGAGGAAACTATGGCTACACCTTC. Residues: CASSSTGGNYGYTF.

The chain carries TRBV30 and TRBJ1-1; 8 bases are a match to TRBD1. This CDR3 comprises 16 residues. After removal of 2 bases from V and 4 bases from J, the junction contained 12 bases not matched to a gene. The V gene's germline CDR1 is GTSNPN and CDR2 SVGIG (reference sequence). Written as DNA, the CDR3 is TGTGCCTGGAGTCGAGCGGGACAGGCAGGTGTCACTGAAGCTTTCTTT. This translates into CAWSRAGQAGVTEAFF.

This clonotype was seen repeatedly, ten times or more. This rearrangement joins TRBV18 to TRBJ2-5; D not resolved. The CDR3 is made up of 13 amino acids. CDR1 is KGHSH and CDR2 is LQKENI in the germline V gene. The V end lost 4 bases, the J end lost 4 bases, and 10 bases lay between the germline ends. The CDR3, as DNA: TGTGCCAGCTCACGGGGTAGGAGAGAGACCCAGTACTTC. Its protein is CASSRGRRETQYF.

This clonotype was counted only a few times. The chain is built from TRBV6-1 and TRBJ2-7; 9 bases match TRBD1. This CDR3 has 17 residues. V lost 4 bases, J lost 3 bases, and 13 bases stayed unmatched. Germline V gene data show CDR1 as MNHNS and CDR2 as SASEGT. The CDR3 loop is CASSGSGTGIRFYEQYF. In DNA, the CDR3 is TGTGCCAGCAGTGGTTCCGGGACAGGGATCCGATTCTACGAGCAGTACTTC.

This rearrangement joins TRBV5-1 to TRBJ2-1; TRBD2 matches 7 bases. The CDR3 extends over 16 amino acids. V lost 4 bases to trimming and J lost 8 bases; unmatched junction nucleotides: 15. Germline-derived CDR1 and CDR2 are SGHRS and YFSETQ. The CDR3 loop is CASSLPTGGSVDEQFF. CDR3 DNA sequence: TGCGCCAGCAGCCTCCCAACTGGCGGGAGTGTCGATGAGCAGTTCTTC.

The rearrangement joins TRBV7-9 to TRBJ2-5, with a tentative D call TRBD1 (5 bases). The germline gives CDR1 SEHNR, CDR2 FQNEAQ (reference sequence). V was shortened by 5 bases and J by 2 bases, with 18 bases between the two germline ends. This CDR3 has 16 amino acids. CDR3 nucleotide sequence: TGTGCCAGCAGCCTACGACTCGACAGATTTCAAGAGACCCAGTACTTC. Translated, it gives CASSLRLDRFQETQYF. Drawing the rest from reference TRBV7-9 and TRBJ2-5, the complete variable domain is DTGVSQNPRHKITKRGQNVTFRCDPISEHNRLYWYRQTLGQGPEFLTYFQNEAQLEKSRLLSDRFSAERPKGSFSTLEIQRTEQGDSAMYLCASSLRLDRFQETQYFGPGTRLLVL.